This note documents a single T cell receptor beta chain sequence. Its antigen remains unidentified. Germline V gene sequence: CDR1 SGHNT, CDR2 YYREEE (reference sequence). CDR3 length: 14 residues. V gave up 4 bases and J gave up 3 bases, with 13 bases separating them. Method: immunoSEQ multiplex PCR; TCRdb's copy keeps in-frame clones and lacks some. This sample has around 2.5 million clones, with 80% to 95% found just once. This specimen comes from a study of shared clonotypes between healthy human individuals. Study results and limitations: Naive subsets tended to show greater estimated richness than memory subsets. For naive CD4 cells, approximately 4.7% of clonotypes were shared across a handful of donors.

The receptor was derived from a man in his late teens or twenties in good health. Some clones in this sample may be carry-over from other donors' samples. V and J are TRBV5-4 and TRBJ1-2; D call uncertain. Sequencing was done on a sample of naive CD4+ T cells from PBMCs. Subset: CD45RA+ positively selected. In DNA, the CDR3 is TGTGCCAGCAGCCGGATCAGCAGAGACTATGGCTACACCTTC. It yields the protein CASSRISRDYGYTF.